This TCR beta chain was sequenced for a study of cytomegalovirus exposure and HLA in healthy donors. Findings and limits, study-wide: Association with HLA alleles at 0.05 false discovery rate was found for 15,000 to 20,000 TCR beta sequences in a later analysis. Some V segments could not be told apart, so they were left out, TRBV6-2 and TRBV6-3 among them. Most observed TCR sequences were rare, whereas some public TCRs were detected in many donors.

PCR primers comprised 60 Vbeta and 13 Jbeta primers. Clones were read by immunoSEQ multiplex PCR, and TCRdb kept only the in-frame ones, dropping some. Of roughly 100,000 clones listed, around 82% were seen once; the top ten hold 1.5% to 2%. As for this clone: What it binds is unknown.

Trimming removed 0 bases from V and 3 bases from J; junction bases left unmatched: 4. Germline CDR1 is SGHTS and CDR2 is YDEGEE. The CDR3 totals 16 residues. Among the donors, all were healthy bone marrow donors. The specimen was PBMCs. This clonotype was obtained from a woman in her forties in good health and CMV-seronegative. The chain carries TRBV5-8 and TRBJ2-1, with 9 bases lining up with TRBD2. CDR3 in amino acids: CASSLGLAGHYNEQFF. CDR3 DNA: TGTGCCAGCAGCTTGGGGCTAGCGGGACACTACAATGAGCAGTTCTTC.